This T cell receptor (beta chain) was documented in a study of T cell clonality in common variable immunodeficiency (dated by TCRdb to between 2015 and 2017). For sequencing, equivalent amounts of genomic DNA were input from CVID and control samples. For every sample, a 60 bp segment covering the rearranged TCRbeta CDR3 region was amplified and then sequenced. TCRbeta amplification used the immunoSEQ assay, a bias-corrected multiplex PCR with high-throughput sequencing. On the study's bioinformatics: Every unique nucleotide sequence counted as a clone and was annotated with V, D and J genes, copy number and frequency. Sequences were labeled productive if in frame, and non-productive if out of frame or containing stop codons. As previously described, clonality was calculated on the basis of Shannon's entropy. Mean CDR3 Kyte-Doolittle hydropathy was derived from the predicted amino acid sequences of productive clones. Scaled V gene usage was hierarchically clustered using Manhattan distance and complete linkage with the R hclust function. Sharing of clones by CDR3 amino acid sequence was evaluated through resampling of 12 repertoires per group over 100 rounds. Repertoires were searched for fewer than 85 published EBV-specific and a few hundred published CMV-specific TCRbeta sequences. After two CVID samples that produced fewer than 10,000 sequences were dropped from the analysis, some 43 CVID repertoires remained. Entries here come from immuneACCESS through TCRdb and include only in-frame sequences with V and J called. Some clones fail to appear in such tables; in the studies checked, an unresolved V gene covers under half of the shortfall, and the cause of the remainder is unknown. Clonal size and the V and J genes are those of that table, whereas D and trimming came from the DNA. The table puts 30,000 to 40,000 clones in this sample, none counted just once. Together, the top ten hold more than 2.5% of the sample.

Most of the CVID patients and most of the healthy controls were of Caucasian heritage. Heparinized peripheral whole blood samples of roughly 5 to 8.5 ml were collected from each donor. TCRbeta CDR3 repertoires were sequenced from genomic DNA of adults with common variable immune deficiency (CVID) and healthy adult controls. The control group was made up of about 22 healthy adult volunteers (around 10 male and 12 female) whose ages ranged from roughly 20 to 75 years, with a mean age of around 30. To isolate peripheral blood mononuclear cells, diluted blood was subjected to density centrifugation over Hypaque 1077 or Ficoll-Paque. Unsorted mononuclear cells served as the source of genomic DNA, which was extracted either by Qiagen column purification or by a centrifugation-based method. Points the paper makes about the study in general: Although equal DNA input was used, an average of roughly 89,000 unique sequences per sample was obtained for controls, compared with approximately 31,000 for CVID samples. Patient heterogeneity within the CVID cohort put limits on correlating repertoire features with clinical complications. Fewer deletions and N-nucleotide insertions were reportedly observed in CVID TCRbeta sequences, and highly modified clones with 13 or more V deletions were reportedly absent from CVID TCRbeta sequences. CVID subjects shared fewer TCRbeta clones with each other than healthy controls did (p < 0.0001). TCRbeta clonality was higher in CVID subjects than in healthy controls (t-test p = 0.018), and the increase was most characteristic of about a third of subjects. It was noted by the authors that sequencing of the repertoires of T cell subpopulations would be needed to clarify the cause of the increased clonality in CVID.

V is reduced by 0 bases and J by 6 bases, leaving a spacing of 17 bases between them. CDR1 and CDR2 are read off the germline V gene (reference sequence) as DFQATT and SNEGSKA. The cysteine opens and the phenylalanine closes a CDR3 of 15 amino acids. Shown are 36 bases from within the CDR3, in frame from base 1. In its sample, this clone was seen many times. Its antigen is unknown. The CDR3 end is not reached by the read, which stops 3 residues before it; the germline J gene fills it in. The source is a person aged 18 to 70 in good health. Sequenced: peripheral blood mononuclear cells. The rearranged segments are TRBV20-1 and TRBJ1-1; a tentative D call is TRBD1 (6 bases match). The CDR3 protein: CSARDRVTGGPEAFF. CDR3 DNA (partial): TGCAGTGCTAGAGACAGGGTAACGGGGGGCCCTGAA.